Shown below are 21 T cell receptor beta chains from a single sample sequenced in a study of T cell responses to AZD1222 COVID-19 vaccine. The protocol was immunoSEQ multiplex PCR, while the TCRdb copy is restricted to in-frame clones and leaves out a portion. The table shows 100,000 or so clones, with about 81% occurring only once. The source was peripheral blood, collected on day 0 of AZD1222 vaccination. The receptor set was obtained from an adult in good health.

This rearrangement joins TRBV2 to TRBJ1-2; TRBD1 might be the D (6 bases). V lost 1 base to trimming and J lost 9 bases, with 15 bases between them. The CDR3 runs to 14 residues. Germline V gene sequence: CDR1 SNHLY, CDR2 FYNNEI. CDR3 nucleotide sequence: TGTGCCAGCAGTGAAGTGGGACAAGGGGCTAGCTACACCTTC. This gives the protein CASSEVGQGASYTF.

CDR3 loop: CASTLLAGVYNEQFF. For the CDR3, the DNA is TGTGCCAGTACCCTACTGGCGGGAGTCTACAATGAGCAGTTCTTC. The chain is built from TRBV19 and TRBJ2-1; 7 nucleotides align to TRBD2. V shed 7 bases and J 3 bases; nucleotides not matched to a gene: 9. This CDR3 comprises 15 residues. Germline assignment: CDR1 LNHDA and CDR2 SQIVND (reference sequence).

This clone was seen a single time. The chain has TRBV7-7 and TRBJ2-7; TRBD1 agrees at 9 bases. The CDR3 extends over 15 amino acids. Losses at the gene ends were 2 bases for V and 6 bases for J; bases not matched to a gene: 8. Germline CDR1 SSHAT, CDR2 FNYEAQ (reference sequence). CDR3 sequence: CASSLMGTGLSEQYF. As DNA, the CDR3 is TGTGCCAGCAGCTTAATGGGGACAGGGCTTAGCGAGCAGTACTTC.

The chain employs TRBV5-4 and TRBJ2-7, with 9 bases matching TRBD2. V lost 0 bases to trimming and J lost 0 bases; unmatched junction nucleotides: 10. There are 18 residues in the CDR3. CDR1 is SGHNT, CDR2 YYREEE, per germline (reference sequence). CDR3 residues: CASSLGLGLAGHSYEQYF. Written as DNA, the CDR3 is TGTGCCAGCAGCTTGGGTCTCGGGCTAGCGGGGCACTCCTACGAGCAGTACTTC. The entire variable domain, with the rest obtained from reference TRBV5-4 and TRBJ2-7, is as follows: ETGVTQSPTHLIKTRGQQVTLRCSSQSGHNTVSWYQQALGQGPQFIFQYYREEENGRGNFPPRFSGLQFPNYSSELNVNALELDDSALYLCASSLGLGLAGHSYEQYFGPGTRLTVT.

This clone is a singleton in its sample. The chain joins TRBV5-4 to TRBJ2-1; no clear D. Germline values: CDR1 SGHNT, CDR2 YYREEE (reference sequence). Trimming stripped 0 bases from V and 5 bases from J, with 12 bases between. This CDR3 is built from 15 residues. The CDR3 bases are TGTGCCAGCAGCTTGGGAGGACCCGTCCACAATGAGCAGTTCTTC. It codes for CASSLGGPVHNEQFF.

The rearrangement links TRBV11-2 to TRBJ2-1; weak D call: TRBD1 (6 bases). The CDR3 sequence is 16 residues long. The germline V gene encodes CDR1 SGHAT and CDR2 FQNNGV. With 4 bases removed from V and 8 bases from J, the gap between germline ends came to 21 bases. The CDR3 protein is CASSSWGRLGVDEQFF. The DNA of the CDR3 is TGTGCCAGCAGCTCCTGGGGGCGGCTGGGCGTGGATGAGCAGTTCTTC. Based on the CDR3 plus reference TRBV11-2 and TRBJ2-1, the full variable domain is EAGVAQSPRYKIIEKRQSVAFWCNPISGHATLYWYQQILGQGPKLLIQFQNNGVVDDSQLPKDRFSAERLKGVDSTLKIQPAKLEDSAVYLCASSSWGRLGVDEQFFGPGTRLTVL.

The chain uses TRBV7-9 and TRBJ1-2, with no clear D. The CDR3 contains 16 residues. CDR1 SEHNR and CDR2 FQNEAQ come from the germline V gene (reference sequence). The ends were cut back, 2 bases at V and 3 bases at J, with 16 bases in the middle. The chain's CDR3 is CASSLNVGRGDYGYTF. The CDR3 nucleotides read TGTGCCAGCAGCTTAAATGTCGGGCGTGGGGACTATGGCTACACCTTC. The whole variable domain, filled in from reference TRBV7-9 and TRBJ1-2, reads DTGVSQNPRHKITKRGQNVTFRCDPISEHNRLYWYRQTLGQGPEFLTYFQNEAQLEKSRLLSDRFSAERPKGSFSTLEIQRTEQGDSAMYLCASSLNVGRGDYGYTFGSGTRLTVV.

In DNA form, the CDR3 reads TGTGCCAGCAGCTTAGATAGGGACAGGGACATCGAGCAGTACTTC. Translation gives CASSLDRDRDIEQYF. J is TRBJ2-7 and V is TRBV7-2; TRBD1 agrees at 9 bases. The CDR3 spans 15 residues. Germline V gene sequence: CDR1 SGHTA, CDR2 FQGNSA. J was trimmed by 6 bases and V by 1 base; bases with no gene match: 7.

The chain joins TRBV18 to TRBJ2-2, with D perhaps TRBD2 (5 bases). CDR3 length: 17 residues. V was shortened by 1 base and J by 6 bases, with 18 bases between the two germline ends. The germline V gene encodes CDR1 KGHSH and CDR2 LQKENI. The CDR3 sequence is CASSPRVHGAGAGELFF. The CDR3 region has the DNA TGTGCCAGCTCACCACGTGTCCACGGAGCCGGGGCCGGGGAGCTGTTTTTT.

The chain carries TRBV7-2 and TRBJ1-5; D gene ambiguous. The CDR3 loop spans 17 amino acids. Germline CDR1 is SGHTA and CDR2 is FQGNSA. The V end lost 3 bases, the J end lost 0 bases, and 15 bases lay between the germline ends. CDR3 DNA sequence: TGTGCCAGCAGCTTCCGGGGAGAGGGCCTTAGCAATCAGCCCCAGCATTTT. Translated, it gives CASSFRGEGLSNQPQHF. Based on the CDR3 plus reference TRBV7-2 and TRBJ1-5, the full variable domain is GAGVSQSPSNKVTEKGKDVELRCDPISGHTALYWYRQSLGQGLEFLIYFQGNSAPDKSGLPSDRFSAERTGGSVSTLTIQRTQQEDSAVYLCASSFRGEGLSNQPQHFGDGTRLSIL.

This rearrangement joins TRBV6-5 to TRBJ2-2, with D unresolved. Trimming took off 7 bases at V and 6 bases at J, with 15 bases between the two ends. Germline V gene data show CDR1 as MNHEY and CDR2 as SVGAGI. The CDR3 is 14 residues long. CDR3 DNA: TGTGCCAGCAAAAGGCTCCAGGCGGCCGGGGAGCTGTTTTTT. It yields the protein CASKRLQAAGELFF.

This clone has more than one count but fewer than ten. This rearrangement joins TRBV18 to TRBJ1-4, with D maybe TRBD1 (6 bases). CDR1 and CDR2 from the germline V gene are KGHSH and LQKENI. This CDR3 comprises 16 residues. The V end was cut by 3 bases, the J end by 4 bases, with 15 bases between. This CDR3 reads CASSPRDTSLNEKLFF. The CDR3 DNA sequence: TGTGCCAGCTCACCGAGGGACACCAGTCTTAATGAAAAACTGTTTTTT.

This chain uses TRBV27 with TRBJ1-4; D not resolved. Per the germline V gene, CDR1 is MNHEY and CDR2 is SMNVEV (reference sequence). The ends were cut back, 1 base at V and 10 bases at J, with 13 bases in the middle. This CDR3 spans 14 amino acids. Here the CDR3 reads CASSLLQGTGKLFF. CDR3 sequence (DNA): TGTGCCAGCAGTTTATTACAAGGAACCGGAAAACTGTTTTTT.

The rearrangement links TRBV5-1 to TRBJ2-3; TRBD2 matches 7 bases. Germline V gene data show CDR1 as SGHRS and CDR2 as YFSETQ. CDR3 length equals 17 residues. Trimming took 0 bases from V and 2 from J; bases not matched to a gene: 9. The CDR3 loop reads CASSLGPGGLNTDTQYF. CDR3 in DNA: TGCGCCAGCAGCTTGGGGCCGGGGGGACTAAACACAGATACGCAGTATTTT.

This rearrangement joins TRBV6-5 to TRBJ1-1, with 7 bases matching TRBD1. Germline lookup yields CDR1 MNHEY and CDR2 SVGAGI. The V gene end was trimmed by 0 bases and the J gene end by 5 bases; junction bases not matched to a gene: 3. The CDR3 is made up of 14 amino acids. Here the CDR3 reads CASSYSGTVTEAFF. The CDR3 coding sequence is TGTGCCAGCAGTTACTCAGGGACAGTTACTGAAGCTTTCTTT.

This clone was seen more than once but under ten times. This chain links TRBV30 with TRBJ1-5, with D possibly TRBD1 on 5 matching bases. Trimming removed 1 base at V and 0 bases at J, with 13 bases between. The CDR3 has 16 amino acids. Germline V lookup: CDR1 GTSNPN, CDR2 SVGIG (reference sequence). The CDR3 protein is CAWSDGWGNSNQPQHF. The DNA of the CDR3 is TGTGCCTGGAGTGACGGTTGGGGGAATAGCAATCAGCCCCAGCATTTT.

The genes are TRBV12-3 or TRBV12-4 and TRBJ1-2; D unclear. The CDR3 is made up of 11 amino acids. Trimming took off 0 bases at V and 8 bases at J, with 4 bases between the two ends. The CDR3 reads CASSLASGYTF. In nucleotides, the CDR3 is TGTGCCAGCAGTTTAGCAAGCGGCTACACCTTC.

The chain employs TRBV19 and TRBJ1-1; D remains unclear. This CDR3 contains 14 residues. The germline CDR1 and CDR2 sequences are LNHDA and SQIVND (reference sequence). The ends were cut back, 4 bases at V and 0 bases at J, with 9 bases in the middle. The CDR3, as DNA: TGTGCCAGTAGTAAAGCGAGCATGAACACTGAAGCTTTCTTT. Translated, it gives CASSKASMNTEAFF.

On this clone: The junction and the germline gene differ at one end; a read error may be behind it. The V and J genes are TRBV6-1 and TRBJ1-2; D call uncertain. Germline V gene lookup returns CDR1 MNHNS and CDR2 SASEGT. CDR3 length: 13 residues. The CDR3 sequence is CASSEGSSYGYTF. The CDR3 DNA sequence: TGTGCCAGCAGCGAAGGGTCATCCTATGGCTACACCTTC.

The chain combines TRBV10-3 with TRBJ2-1; 11 bases are a match to TRBD1. Germline CDR1 and CDR2: ENHRY and SYGVKD. After removal of 6 bases from V and 4 bases from J, the junction contained 5 bases not matched to a gene. This CDR3 spans 15 amino acids. The CDR3 loop is CAISPGTGGYNEQFF. The DNA of the CDR3 is TGTGCCATCAGCCCCGGGACAGGGGGGTACAATGAGCAGTTCTTC.

The chain is built from TRBV12-3 or TRBV12-4 and TRBJ1-2; D perhaps matches TRBD1 (5 bases). V was shortened by 2 bases and J by 5 bases, with 9 bases between the two germline ends. The CDR3 extends over 13 amino acids. CDR3 in DNA: TGTGCCAGCAGTTTACGGACAACATATGGCTACACCTTC. Protein: CASSLRTTYGYTF.